A selection of T cell receptor beta chains follows, all from one sample in a study of blood T cell repertoires in COVID-19. Data came from immunoSEQ multiplex PCR; TCRdb stores just in-frame clones and leaves some out. The sample contains approximately 160,000 clones, about 85% of which appear only once. Sequenced input: peripheral blood. These TCRs come from a man aged 55 to 70 who had recovered from COVID-19. Each CDR3 is given with its conserved first and last residue. Each record gives: V gene, clone size, D gene, J gene, CDR3 DNA, CDR3 protein. The D gene is left open where the match is weak. Only part of the rows carry a size: once, few, many, or a class if the clone is expanded.

TRBV6-2/TRBV6-3	NA	TRBD1	TRBJ1-6	TGTGCCAGCAGTTACTCGAAGGGACAGGGGCTCGAGCCCTATAATTCACCCCTCCACTTT	CASSYSKGQGLEPYNSPLHF
TRBV9	NA	TRBD1	TRBJ1-1	TGTGCCAGCACCCCCAGGCAGGGGGAGAACACTGAAGCTTTCTTT	CASTPRQGENTEAFF
TRBV2	NA	TRBD1	TRBJ2-7	TGTGCCAGCAGGCCGACAGGGTCCGAGCAGTACTTC	CASRPTGSEQYF
TRBV11-2	NA	TRBD1	TRBJ1-2	TGTGCCAGCAGCTTAGGGACAGGGGAGCAATATGGCTACACCTTC	CASSLGTGEQYGYTF
TRBV19	NA	TRBD1	TRBJ1-2	TGTGCCAGTACCTCCTTGTCCGGGACAGCTTATGGCTACACCTTC	CASTSLSGTAYGYTF
TRBV24-1	NA	TRBD1	TRBJ2-1	TGTGCCACCAGTGGCAGACAGGGGCGCTCCTACAATGAGCAGTTCTTC	CATSGRQGRSYNEQFF
TRBV6-5	NA	NA	TRBJ2-5	TGTGCCAGCACCCCCTACCTGGAGCGACAAGAGACCCAGTACTTC	CASTPYLERQETQYF
TRBV7-8	NA	NA	TRBJ1-2	TGTGCCAGCAGCTCTATCCTGCGGCGGGGACTCCACGATGGCTACACCTTC	CASSSILRRGLHDGYTF
TRBV19	NA	NA	TRBJ2-1	TGTGCCAGTAGTAGACCAGGCCCCAGGAATGAGCAGTTCTTC	CASSRPGPRNEQFF
TRBV6-5	once	NA	TRBJ2-2	TGTGCCAGCAGTTACCAGACAGTTAACGGGGAGCTGTTTTTT	CASSYQTVNGELFF
TRBV5-1	NA	NA	TRBJ2-5	TGCGCCAGCTTGGGACTGGGAGAGACCCAGTACTTC	CASLGLGETQYF
TRBV6-1	NA	NA	TRBJ1-2	TGTGCCAGCAGTGAAGCGTCGGGAGCTAACTATGGCTACACCTTC	CASSEASGANYGYTF
TRBV9	NA	TRBD1	TRBJ1-6	TGTGCCAGCAGCGTATCCGGGACAGTAGGGAATTCACCCCTCCACTTT	CASSVSGTVGNSPLHF
TRBV11-3	NA	TRBD2	TRBJ2-3	TGTGCCAGCAGCCATAGCGGGGGTAGCACAGATACGCAGTATTTT	CASSHSGGSTDTQYF
TRBV18	NA	TRBD1	TRBJ1-4	TGTGCCAGCTCACCAAGGGGGCCCCGGGAAAAACTGTTTTTT	CASSPRGPREKLFF
TRBV5-1	NA	NA	TRBJ2-2	TGCGCCAGCAGCTTGGGAGGTGGGACCGGGGAGCTGTTTTTT	CASSLGGGTGELFF
TRBV5-1	NA	TRBD1	TRBJ1-2	TGCGCCAGCAGCTTGGAACAGGGGGGAGGCTACACCTTC	CASSLEQGGGYTF
TRBV15	NA	NA	TRBJ1-5	TGTGCCACCAGCAGAGCCGGACAGTCTCCCAGCAATCAGCCCCAGCATTTT	CATSRAGQSPSNQPQHF
TRBV19	few	TRBD1	TRBJ1-4	TGTGCCAGTCGTCCGGGACAGCCTAATGAAAAACTGTTTTTT	CASRPGQPNEKLFF
TRBV4-2	NA	NA	TRBJ2-3	TGTGCCAGCAGCCACCCCCGTGGGAGTGGGGGGGGGCCGACAGATACGCAGTATTTT	CASSHPRGSGGGPTDTQYF